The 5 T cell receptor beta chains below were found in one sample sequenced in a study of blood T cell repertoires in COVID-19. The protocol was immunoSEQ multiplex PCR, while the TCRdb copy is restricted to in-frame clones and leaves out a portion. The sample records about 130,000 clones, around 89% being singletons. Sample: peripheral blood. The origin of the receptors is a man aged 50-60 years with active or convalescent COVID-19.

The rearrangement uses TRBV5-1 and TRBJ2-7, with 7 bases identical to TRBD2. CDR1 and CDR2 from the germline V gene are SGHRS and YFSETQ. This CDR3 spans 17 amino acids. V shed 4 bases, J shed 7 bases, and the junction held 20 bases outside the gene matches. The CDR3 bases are TGCGCCAGCAGCCCTACTTTGTCGGCAGGGAGGGCGGGGGAGCAGTACTTC. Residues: CASSPTLSAGRAGEQYF. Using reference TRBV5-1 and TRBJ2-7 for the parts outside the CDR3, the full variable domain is KAGVTQTPRYLIKTRGQQVTLSCSPISGHRSVSWYQQTPGQGLQFLFEYFSETQRNKGNFPGRFSGRQFSNSRSEMNVSTLELGDSALYLCASSPTLSAGRAGEQYFGPGTRLTVT.

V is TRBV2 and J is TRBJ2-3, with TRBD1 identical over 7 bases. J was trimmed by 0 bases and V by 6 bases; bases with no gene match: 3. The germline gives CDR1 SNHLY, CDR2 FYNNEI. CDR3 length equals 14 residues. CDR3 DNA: TGTGCCAGCAGACGGGACAGTAGCACAGATACGCAGTATTTT. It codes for CASRRDSSTDTQYF.

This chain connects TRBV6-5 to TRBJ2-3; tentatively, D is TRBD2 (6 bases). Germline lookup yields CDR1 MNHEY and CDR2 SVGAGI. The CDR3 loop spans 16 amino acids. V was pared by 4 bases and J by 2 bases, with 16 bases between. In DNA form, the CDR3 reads TGTGCCAGCAGTTCGCCTCGGGAGTGGGTCACAGATACGCAGTATTTT. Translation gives CASSSPREWVTDTQYF.

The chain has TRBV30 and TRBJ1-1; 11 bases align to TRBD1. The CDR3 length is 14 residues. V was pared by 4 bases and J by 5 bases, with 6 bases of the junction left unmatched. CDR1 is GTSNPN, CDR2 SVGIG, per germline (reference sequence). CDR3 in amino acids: CAWNADRGQTEAFF. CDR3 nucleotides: TGTGCCTGGAACGCGGACAGGGGGCAGACTGAAGCTTTCTTT.

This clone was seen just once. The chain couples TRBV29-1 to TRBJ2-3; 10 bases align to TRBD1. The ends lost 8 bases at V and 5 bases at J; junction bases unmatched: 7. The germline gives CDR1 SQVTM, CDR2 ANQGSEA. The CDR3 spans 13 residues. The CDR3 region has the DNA TGCAGCTCCGGGACAGGGGATGGAGATACGCAGTATTTT. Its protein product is CSSGTGDGDTQYF.